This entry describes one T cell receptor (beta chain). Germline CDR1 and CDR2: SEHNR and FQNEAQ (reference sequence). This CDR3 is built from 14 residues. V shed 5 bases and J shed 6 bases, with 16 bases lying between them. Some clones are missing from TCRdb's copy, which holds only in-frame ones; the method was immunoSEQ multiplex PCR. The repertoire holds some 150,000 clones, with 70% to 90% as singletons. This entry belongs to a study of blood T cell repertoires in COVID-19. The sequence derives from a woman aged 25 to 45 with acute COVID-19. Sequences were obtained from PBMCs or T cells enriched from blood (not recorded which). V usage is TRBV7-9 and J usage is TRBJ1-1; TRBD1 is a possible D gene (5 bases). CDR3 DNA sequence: TGTGCCAGCAGCCGGGGGTGGGAATCCGCTGAAGCTTTCTTT. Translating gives CASSRGWESAEAFF.